Sequencing of this T cell receptor (beta chain) was carried out in a study of cytomegalovirus exposure and HLA in healthy donors. Whole-study context: Roughly 180 million T cells yielded 120 million or so unique TCR beta sequences, as an earlier analysis found.

There are a few counts of this clone. Its target is unknown. V shed 0 bases and J 2 bases; nucleotides not matched to a gene: 7. The germline V gene encodes CDR1 LGHNA and CDR2 YSLEER. The CDR3 loop spans 16 amino acids. It was healthy bone marrow donors who served as donors. Study-level results: The investigators catalogued 164 TCR beta chains as cytomegalovirus-associated.

This PCR relied on a set of 60 Vbeta primers and 13 Jbeta primers. Produced via immunoSEQ multiplex PCR; TCRdb's table is partial and in-frame only. The data contain more than 140,000 clones, about 75% of them singletons. The sequence was obtained from a male donor in good health and CMV-seronegative. V gene TRBV4-3 combines with J gene TRBJ2-7; TRBD2 agrees at 7 bases. Sequencing was performed on PBMCs. CDR3: CASSQDWPGGTYEQYF. The CDR3 region has the DNA TGCGCCAGCAGCCAAGATTGGCCGGGAGGAACCTACGAGCAGTACTTC.